This TCR beta chain was recorded in a study of T-cell memory formation after mild COVID-19. Background on the study: TCR clusters were mostly donor specific. Study-wide results and limits: Memory sampled before infection contained some responding clones, suggesting cross-reactive memory joined. CM and EM subsets held most contracting CD4+ clones; EMRA held CD8+ ones.

CDR1 is LGHNA and CDR2 is YSLEER in the germline V gene. The CDR3 is 13 amino acids. Losses at the gene ends were 4 bases for V and 6 bases for J; bases not matched to a gene: 6. This clonotype occurred a few times. The antigen is undetermined. TCRdb re-called the 5' RACE reads with MiXCR, one entry per CDR3 protein. This sample carries 250,000 to 300,000 distinct CDR3 sequences, about a sixth of them seen once, and the ten largest clones take 22%. The chain joins TRBV4-3 to TRBJ2-7; 7 positions match TRBD2. This TCR derives from a man aged 18 to 29 who had mild COVID-19 (a few samples of this study predate the infection). Cell type and time point are not known. The sample consisted of PBMCs or a T cell subset sorted from them (not recorded which). The DNA of the CDR3 is TGCGCCAGCAGCCTACGACTAGCCGGCGAGCAGTACTTC. The encoded protein is CASSLRLAGEQYF.